Sequencing of this TCR beta chain was carried out in a study of T-cell memory formation after mild COVID-19. 5'RACE primed from the constant segment yielded TCR alpha and TCR beta cDNA libraries bearing sample barcodes and UMIs. TCRdb recomputed calls from the 5' RACE reads with MiXCR, one row per CDR3 protein. Among 350,000 to 400,000 distinct CDR3 sequences listed, around 21% were seen once. The V and J ends lost 4 bases and 7 bases respectively, with 20 bases between them. The length of the CDR3 is 16 residues. The V gene's germline CDR1 is LGHNA and CDR2 YSLEER. Remarks on this clonotype: The antigen is unknown.

Study-level results: Second-wave clones with a day 37 peak had unconfirmed SARS-CoV-2 specificity. CD4+ clones that contracted lay mainly in CM and EM; CD8+ ones lay in EMRA. Pre-infection memory already had some responding clones, implying cross-reactive memory joined.

The sequence was obtained from an adult woman who had mild COVID-19 (a few samples of this study predate the infection). Cell type and time point are not known. The sample taken for sequencing was PBMCs or a T cell subset sorted from them (not recorded which). The V call is TRBV4-3, the J call TRBJ2-1; D is perhaps TRBD1 (6 bases). The CDR3 reads CASSLQGGYSENEQFF. The CDR3 coding sequence is TGCGCCAGCAGCCTACAAGGGGGATACAGTGAAAATGAGCAGTTCTTC.